A selection of T cell receptor beta chains follows, all from one sample in a study of blood T cell repertoires in COVID-19. Repertoires were generated with immunoSEQ multiplex PCR, while TCRdb's copy carries only in-frame clones and drops some. The sample contains approximately 280,000 clones, over 75% of which appear only once. Sequenced input: peripheral blood. These receptor sequences come from a young woman with COVID-19, enrolled during active disease. CDR3s include the opening cysteine and the closing phenylalanine or tryptophan. Fields, in order: CDR3 length, J gene, V gene, CDR3 protein.

length: 14
J: TRBJ2-3
V: TRBV18
CDR3: CASSPLTSSDTQYF

length: 16
J: TRBJ2-1
V: TRBV28
CDR3: CASSLYRGGGRGGLFF

length: 12
J: TRBJ1-6
V: TRBV6-5
CDR3: CASSQGPSPLHF

length: 13
J: TRBJ2-7
V: TRBV28
CDR3: CASTQGSSYEQYF

length: 14
J: TRBJ2-7
V: TRBV27
CDR3: CASSLGGGYDEQYF

length: 18
J: TRBJ2-3
V: TRBV6-2/TRBV6-3
CDR3: CASSYPRLADSSTDTQYF

length: 18
J: TRBJ2-1
V: TRBV11-2
CDR3: CASSLEKSTGGSYNEQFF

length: 14
J: TRBJ2-2
V: TRBV9
CDR3: CASSTRTATGELFF

length: 14
J: TRBJ2-7
V: TRBV6-5
CDR3: CASSPGTGASEQYF

length: 9
J: TRBJ2-1
V: TRBV5-1
CDR3: CASSGLQFF

length: 14
J: TRBJ2-1
V: TRBV28
CDR3: CASSTPTGVVEQFF

length: 14
J: TRBJ1-2
V: TRBV28
CDR3: CASSLNEEHYGYTF

length: 15
J: TRBJ2-3
V: TRBV7-2
CDR3: CASSFGGGNPDTQYF

length: 14
J: TRBJ2-1
V: TRBV6-2/TRBV6-3
CDR3: CASSYEGVLNEQFF

length: 16
J: TRBJ1-5
V: TRBV6-6
CDR3: CASSRTGKGDNQPQHF

length: 16
J: TRBJ2-1
V: TRBV6-2/TRBV6-3
CDR3: CASSPGGERFYNEQFF

length: 14
J: TRBJ2-5
V: TRBV6-6
CDR3: CASARLAEQETQYF

length: 15
J: TRBJ2-1
V: TRBV7-3
CDR3: CASSLSGSSYNEQFF

length: 15
J: TRBJ1-2
V: TRBV5-1
CDR3: CASSLASAGAYGYTF

length: 15
J: TRBJ2-7
V: TRBV27
CDR3: CASALSPGTYYEQYF

length: 14
J: TRBJ1-4
V: TRBV2
CDR3: CAANPGQGNEKLFF

length: 17
J: TRBJ1-3
V: TRBV7-9
CDR3: CASTIINRGRRGNTIYF

length: 22
J: TRBJ2-4
V: TRBV2
CDR3: CASSEEGLAGGPPPLAKNIQYF

length: 15
J: TRBJ1-3
V: TRBV7-2
CDR3: CASSVRQGSGNTIYF

length: 13
J: TRBJ2-3
V: TRBV20-1
CDR3: CSASTAGADTQYF

length: 15
J: TRBJ2-1
V: TRBV7-3
CDR3: CASSSGLRSYNEQFF

length: 14
J: TRBJ1-2
V: TRBV27
CDR3: CASSSAGRVDGYTF

length: 19
J: TRBJ2-7
V: TRBV5-1
CDR3: CASSLWTSGLGARSYEQYF

length: 15
J: TRBJ2-5
V: TRBV11-2
CDR3: CASSLAGGLLETQYF

length: 19
J: TRBJ2-6
V: TRBV7-9
CDR3: CASSWTGQGLTSGANVLTF

length: 14
J: TRBJ2-3
V: TRBV27
CDR3: CASSSGKGTDTQYF

length: 16
J: TRBJ2-5
V: TRBV21-1
CDR3: CASSKCPGLAGETQYF

length: 15
J: TRBJ1-5
V: TRBV2
CDR3: CASSEGPLPSQPQHF

length: 14
J: TRBJ1-4
V: TRBV2
CDR3: CASSGTGSTEKLFF

length: 15
J: TRBJ2-3
V: TRBV5-6
CDR3: CASSLTQAGSDTQYF

length: 15
J: TRBJ1-2
V: TRBV18
CDR3: CASSPLRDREGGYTF

length: 16
J: TRBJ2-3
V: TRBV5-1
CDR3: CASSLAVTRESDMQYF

length: 15
J: TRBJ1-1
V: TRBV19
CDR3: CASSGQGWGNTEAFF

length: 12
J: TRBJ2-1
V: TRBV30
CDR3: CAWSVYGNEQFF